The present T cell receptor beta chain was sequenced within a study of molecular identifiers for immune sequencing clone quantification (dated 2018 in TCRdb). Study-level background: For a replicate experiment, RNA from approximately 20,000 or 100,000 naive CD8 T cells was divided into five aliquots, of which four were sequenced. CD8 T cells were used in a methods study to benchmark molecular-identifier clustering-based TCR repertoire sequencing (MIDCIRS) and TCR RNA copy counting. What the study reported, not specific to this receptor: Modeling gave approximately 3 recovered TCR RNA copies per cell versus approximately 11 by digital PCR, implying roughly 29% capture efficiency. The sizes of highly expanded clones could end up underestimated when identical TCR molecules share a barcode. Naive libraries contained spiked-in Jurkat TCR RNA (approximately nine copies' worth), which is not part of the donor repertoire. When barcode sub-clustering was left out, chimeric consensus sequences inflated TCR diversity, with chimeras reaching as high as 47%. Clones above 20 RNA copies held over 99% of molecules in CMV-specific effector cells but under 1% in naive cells. Even against a background of 750,000 to 1,000,000 naive CD8 T cells, spiked-in Jurkat TCR RNA amounting to a single cell's worth was reported to be detectable.

Based on the germline V gene (reference sequence), the CDR1 and CDR2 sequences are MNHEY and SMNVEV. The CDR3 contains 16 residues, cysteine and phenylalanine counted. Just CDR3 DNA is preserved here, 48 bases in frame from base 1. Of note for this clonotype: Its binding antigen is unknown. A much larger clone differs from this one at a single base, so this may be a read error.

The method was PCR. Sequencing instrument: NextSeq 500. Preparation of bulk TCR libraries followed a previously described approach, with the TCR primers listed in Table S5. Total RNA was purified with the Qiagen AllPrep DNA/RNA kit. Reads from multiple sequencing runs of the same library were pooled before analysis. Per the source publication's procedure: Only reads with exact TCR constant sequence were kept, trimmed to 150 nt, and grouped by their 12-nt molecular barcodes. Within each barcode group, reads were sub-clustered at a 15% Levenshtein threshold, and quality-weighted consensus sequences were built per RNA molecule. Non-functional sequences were filtered out, along with any lower-count sequence sitting one edit away from another sequence. Based on fitting two negative binomial distributions, any barcode sub-cluster with under 20% of the maximum read count was discarded. Clones were called with MiXCR by TCRdb after fastp trimmed the public reads at Q25, and only in-frame beta chains were retained. Entries are consolidated by CDR3 protein sequence, retaining the most common genes and DNA. TCRdb's processing, not the authors', yielded these V and J calls. The sample table shows approximately 590,000 distinct CDR3 sequences, and around 25% are seen once. The ten largest account for 0.78% of the sample.

Naive CD8 T cell libraries were made from about 21,000 to 970,000 sorted cells using 10%, 30% or 50% of purified RNA. On a BD FACSAria II, naive CD8 T cells were FACS-sorted as CD8+CD4-CCR7+CD45RA+ and collected into RLT Plus buffer. Detection sensitivity was tested by spiking Jurkat RNA equal to approximately 9 TCR copies' worth into samples containing roughly 19,000-1,000,000 naive CD8 T cells. Enrichment of CD8 T cells was performed with RosetteSep CD8+ T Cell Enrichment Cocktail and Ficoll-Paque, after which ACK red cell lysis was carried out. The chain uses TRBV27 and TRBJ2-3; a stretch of 9 junction bases matches TRBD2. The TCR comes from a human donor in good health. Some libraries in this study had Jurkat cell RNA spiked in. The sequencing sample was made of naive CD8+ T cells from blood, with Jurkat cell RNA spiked in. The sample's cell subset or site label, in plain terms: FACS-sorted CD8+CD4-CCR7+CD45RA+ naive T cells. The CDR3: CANSPIAGVSTDTQYF. The DNA sequence follows: TGTGCCAACAGTCCAATAGCGGGAGTAAGCACAGATACGCAGTATTTT.